The T cell receptor beta chain described here comes from a study of blood T cell repertoires in COVID-19. V dropped 3 bases and J dropped 0 bases, with 12 bases sitting between them. Germline V lookup: CDR1 SNHLY, CDR2 FYNNEI. The CDR3 loop spans 15 amino acids. TCRdb's copy holds only in-frame clones and misses some; the assay was immunoSEQ multiplex PCR. The sample holds roughly 130,000 clones, just under 85% seen once. The receptor's source is a woman aged 50 to 60 with acute or convalescent COVID-19. This chain connects TRBV2 to TRBJ2-7; a possible D gene is TRBD1 (6 bases). Sequences were obtained from peripheral blood. The CDR3 nucleotides are TGTGCCAGCAGTGAGTCGAGGGGGAGCTCCTACGAGCAGTACTTC. This translates into CASSESRGSSYEQYF.